The rows below give T cell receptor beta chains drawn from one sample of a study of identical twins. TCRdb independently ran MiXCR on the 5' RACE reads; one entry per CDR3 protein. This sample has some 97,000 distinct CDR3 sequences, with about 6% found just once. Sequencing was performed on memory T cells sorted from blood. Receptors were obtained from a woman in her 50s in good health. The CDR3 runs from the conserved cysteine through the conserved F or W. Fields, in order: D gene, J gene, V gene, clone size, CDR3 protein, CDR3 DNA. The D gene is left open where the match is weak. Size tells how often a clone was seen (once, few, many) or the class of an expanded clone, and some rows leave it out.

TRBD2 TRBJ2-3 TRBV30 few CAWSARRAGVSDTQYF TGTGCCTGGAGTGCCCGGCGAGCGGGAGTTTCAGATACGCAGTATTTT
NA TRBJ2-3 TRBV18 few CASSPPDGVVTQYF TGTGCCAGCTCACCACCGGATGGGGTGGTGACGCAGTATTTT
NA TRBJ2-5 TRBV7-2 many CASSLDRRPQETQYF TGTGCCAGCAGCTTAGATCGCAGACCACAAGAGACCCAGTACTTC
NA TRBJ2-2 TRBV5-1 many CATNVDGRGELFF TGCGCCACCAACGTGGACGGTCGAGGGGAGCTGTTTTTT
NA TRBJ2-1 TRBV12-3/TRBV12-4 many CASSRDRLNEQFF TGTGCCAGCAGTAGGGACCGGCTCAATGAGCAGTTCTTC
NA TRBJ2-5 TRBV10-2 many CASREGDRTQYF TGCGCCAGCAGAGAGGGGGATAGGACCCAGTACTTC
NA TRBJ1-5 TRBV29-1 few CSVGQRGNQPQHF TGCAGCGTTGGACAAAGAGGCAATCAGCCCCAGCATTTT
NA TRBJ1-2 TRBV12-3/TRBV12-4 many CASSLGGYNYGYTF TGTGCCAGCAGTTTAGGGGGGTACAACTATGGCTACACCTTC
NA TRBJ2-1 TRBV24-1 many CATSDHDGGIDLNEQFF TGTGCCACCAGTGATCACGACGGCGGGATAGACCTTAATGAGCAGTTCTTC
TRBD2 TRBJ2-1 TRBV5-1 many CASSLSGLATGNEQFF TGCGCCAGCAGCTTGTCAGGACTAGCCACGGGCAATGAGCAGTTCTTC
TRBD1 TRBJ2-5 TRBV3-1 many CASSPGQGWRTQYF TGTGCCAGCAGCCCGGGACAGGGGTGGCGAACCCAGTACTTC
NA TRBJ1-1 TRBV7-9 many CASSPLRPTTGDTEAFF TGTGCCAGCAGCCCCTTGAGACCAACAACGGGGGACACTGAAGCTTTCTTT
TRBD2 TRBJ2-5 TRBV6-1 NA CASRTGLAHGETQYF TGTGCCAGCAGGACAGGACTAGCCCACGGGGAGACCCAGTACTTC
TRBD1 TRBJ2-1 TRBV30 many CAWSVGTGASNEQFF TGTGCCTGGAGTGTAGGGACAGGGGCCTCCAATGAGCAGTTCTTC
NA TRBJ1-5 TRBV11-2 few CASSTGLGARNQPQHF TGTGCCAGCAGCACGGGGTTAGGGGCCCGCAATCAGCCCCAGCATTTT
NA TRBJ2-1 TRBV15 few CATSPSNEQFF TGTGCCACCAGCCCCTCCAATGAGCAGTTCTTC
TRBD1 TRBJ1-1 TRBV9 many CASSFGTGLNTEAFF TGTGCCAGCAGCTTCGGGACAGGACTGAACACTGAAGCTTTCTTT
NA TRBJ2-3 TRBV7-2 many CASKMDWSPTDTQYF TGTGCCAGCAAAATGGACTGGAGCCCCACAGATACGCAGTATTTT
NA TRBJ1-1 TRBV30 many CAWSERTASMNTEAFF TGTGCCTGGAGTGAGAGGACAGCATCTATGAACACTGAAGCTTTCTTT
NA TRBJ1-5 TRBV12-3/TRBV12-4 many CASSLMGIRQPQHF TGTGCCAGCAGTTTGATGGGGATCAGGCAGCCCCAGCATTTT
NA TRBJ2-2 TRBV3-1 NA CASSQNTGELFF TGTGCCAGCAGCCAGAACACCGGGGAGCTGTTTTTT
NA TRBJ2-3 TRBV28 many CASSLSAGSSTDTQYF TGTGCCAGCAGTTTATCTGCGGGGTCTAGCACAGATACGCAGTATTTT
NA TRBJ1-2 TRBV19 many CASRNGYGYTF TGTGCCAGTCGGAACGGCTATGGCTACACCTTC
NA TRBJ1-2 TRBV15 many CATSRDRSAYGYTF TGTGCCACCAGCAGGGATCGTTCGGCCTATGGCTACACCTTC
NA TRBJ2-5 TRBV18 few CASSPGQQTQYF TGTGCCAGCTCACCAGGGCAACAGACCCAGTACTTC
NA TRBJ2-3 TRBV12-3/TRBV12-4 many CASSLGDRPTDTQYF TGTGCCAGCAGTTTGGGGGACCGCCCCACAGATACGCAGTATTTT
TRBD1 TRBJ1-5 TRBV28 many CASSQQGGHGQPQHF TGTGCCAGCAGCCAACAAGGGGGCCACGGCCAGCCCCAGCATTTT
NA TRBJ1-1 TRBV18 many CASSPPDRSMAREAFF TGTGCCAGCTCACCACCAGACAGATCAATGGCACGTGAAGCTTTCTTT
TRBD2 TRBJ2-1 TRBV12-3/TRBV12-4 many CASSLGAGGPRVDEQFF TGTGCCAGCAGTTTAGGAGCGGGAGGGCCTCGAGTGGATGAGCAGTTCTTC
NA TRBJ1-2 TRBV21-1 many CASSTKGGGGYTF TGTGCCAGCAGCACAAAAGGGGGAGGGGGCTACACCTTC
NA TRBJ1-3 TRBV5-1 many CASSSLVGGNTIYF TGCGCCAGCAGCTCCTTGGTGGGGGGAAACACCATATATTTT
TRBD1 TRBJ2-7 TRBV28 few CASTRDSTYEQYF TGTGCCAGCACCCGGGACAGTACCTACGAGCAGTACTTC
NA TRBJ1-1 TRBV5-4 few CASSKGRGPNTEAFF TGTGCCAGCAGCAAAGGCAGGGGACCGAACACTGAAGCTTTCTTT